This T cell receptor (beta chain) is drawn from a study of CD8 T cells in ankylosing spondylitis. This clonotype was seen ten or more times. What it binds is unknown. Study-level findings and limits: Ankylosing spondylitis blood appeared to be characterized by a TCR beta motif of under 10 highly homologous variants. Earlier work had already found some motif variants in reactive arthritis synovial fluid and blood. Reportedly, disease-linked clones are significantly enriched in ankylosing spondylitis patients' matched synovial fluid.

TCRdb reprocessed the 5' RACE reads with MiXCR, giving one entry per CDR3 protein. The table includes about 250,000 distinct CDR3 sequences, 20% to 30% detected once. Trimming removed 5 bases from V and 8 bases from J, with 20 bases in between. Germline V CDR1 and CDR2: DFQATT, SNEGSKA (reference sequence). The CDR3 runs to 14 residues. This TCR was sampled from a male donor with ankylosing spondylitis or in good health (not recorded which). This chain uses TRBV20-1 with TRBJ2-3; D is possibly TRBD1 (5 bases). Sequencing was done on a sample of blood, either unsorted or a sorted T cell fraction (not recorded which). CDR3 nucleotides: TGCAGTGCTGGGGCCCTGACTCAATCACGTACGCAGTATTTT. This gives the protein CSAGALTQSRTQYF.